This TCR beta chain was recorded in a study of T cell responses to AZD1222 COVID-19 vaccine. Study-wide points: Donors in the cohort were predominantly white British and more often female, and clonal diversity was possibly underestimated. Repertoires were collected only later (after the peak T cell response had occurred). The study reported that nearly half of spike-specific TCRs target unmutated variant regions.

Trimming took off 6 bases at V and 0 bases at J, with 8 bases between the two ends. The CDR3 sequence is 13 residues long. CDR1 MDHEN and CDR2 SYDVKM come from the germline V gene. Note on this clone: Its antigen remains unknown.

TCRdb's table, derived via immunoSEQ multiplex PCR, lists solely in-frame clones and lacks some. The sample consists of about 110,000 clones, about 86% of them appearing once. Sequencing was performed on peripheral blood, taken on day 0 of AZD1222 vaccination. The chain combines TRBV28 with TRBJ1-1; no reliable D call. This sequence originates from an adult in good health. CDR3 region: CASRSGVNTEAFF. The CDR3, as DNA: TGTGCCAGCAGGTCCGGGGTGAACACTGAAGCTTTCTTT. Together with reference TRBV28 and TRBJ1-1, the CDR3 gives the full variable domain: DVKVTQSSRYLVKRTGEKVFLECVQDMDHENMFWYRQDPGLGLRLIYFSYDVKMKEKGDIPEGYSVSREKKERFSLILESASTNQTSMYLCASRSGVNTEAFFGQGTRLTVV.